The 3 T cell receptor beta chains in this list originate from one sample, sequenced in a study of blood T cell repertoires in COVID-19. Using immunoSEQ multiplex PCR, the repertoire was profiled, and TCRdb retains in-frame clones only, with some absent. The sample lists roughly 250,000 clones, more than 60% occurring once. Sequencing used peripheral blood. These receptors came from a middle-aged woman with active or convalescent COVID-19.

The rearrangement joins TRBV9 to TRBJ1-1; weak D call: TRBD1 (5 bases). From germline, CDR1 is SGDLS and CDR2 YYNGEE. The CDR3 totals 13 residues. V was cut by 4 bases and J by 4 bases, with 11 bases left in between. The CDR3 bases are TGTGCCAGCAGCCAAGGGGTTGCCACTGAAGCTTTCTTT. It is translated as CASSQGVATEAFF.

The chain recombines TRBV6-5 with TRBJ1-2; unclear D gene. In germline, CDR1 is MNHEY, CDR2 SVGAGI. V lost 6 bases to trimming and J lost 1 base, with 15 bases between them. The CDR3 covers 15 residues. The CDR3 region has the DNA TGTGCCAGCAGCCGATCCACAGTGGATAACTATGGCTACACCTTC. Translated: CASSRSTVDNYGYTF.

This clone is a singleton in its sample. V gene TRBV14 combines with J gene TRBJ2-1, with D tentatively TRBD2 (7 bases). CDR1 and CDR2 from the germline V gene are SGHDN and FVKESK. There are 15 residues in the CDR3. Trimming stripped 1 base from V and 8 bases from J, with 15 bases between. DNA of the CDR3: TGTGCCAGCAGCCAAGCAAGGGGGGGCCGGGATGAGCAGTTCTTC. This translates into CASSQARGGRDEQFF.